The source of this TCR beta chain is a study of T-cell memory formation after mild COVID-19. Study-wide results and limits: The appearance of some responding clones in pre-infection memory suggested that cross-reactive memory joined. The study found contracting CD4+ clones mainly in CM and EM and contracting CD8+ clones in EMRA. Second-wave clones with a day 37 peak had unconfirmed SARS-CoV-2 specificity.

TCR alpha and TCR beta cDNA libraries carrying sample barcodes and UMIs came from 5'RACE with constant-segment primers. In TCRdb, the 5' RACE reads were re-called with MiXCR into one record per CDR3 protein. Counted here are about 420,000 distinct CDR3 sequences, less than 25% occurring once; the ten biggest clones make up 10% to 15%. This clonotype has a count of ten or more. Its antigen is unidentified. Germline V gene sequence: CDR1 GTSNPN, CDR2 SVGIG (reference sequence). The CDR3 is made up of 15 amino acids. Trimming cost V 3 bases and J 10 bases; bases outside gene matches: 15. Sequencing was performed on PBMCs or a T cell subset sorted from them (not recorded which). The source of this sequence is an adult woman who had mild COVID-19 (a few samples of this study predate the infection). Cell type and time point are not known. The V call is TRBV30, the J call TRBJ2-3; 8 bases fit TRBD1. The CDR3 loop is CAWSRDRLRGEAQYF. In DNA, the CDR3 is TGTGCCTGGAGCCGGGACAGGCTAAGGGGAGAGGCGCAGTATTTT.